Sequencing of this TCR beta chain was carried out in a study of shared clonotypes between healthy human individuals. Study-level points and caveats: Tissue TCR repertoires likely differ from these blood-only repertoires.

Only in-frame clones appear in the TCRdb table, and some are missing; sequencing was by immunoSEQ multiplex PCR. The sample includes roughly 890,000 clones, 80% to 95% of them seen just once. This clone has only one observation. Antigen: not known. V lost 1 base and J 9 bases, leaving 10 bases between the germline ends. The CDR3 runs 13 residues. Germline loops: CDR1 LGHNA, CDR2 YSLEER. The naive CD8 fraction comprised CD45RO-negative cells positively selected for CCR7 and excluded terminally differentiated effector memory CD45RA+ cells. Donors, healthy HIV-negative adults, lacked recent acute infections or vaccinations.

This chain connects TRBV4-3 to TRBJ1-5; a weak D match, TRBD1 (5 bases). Specimen: naive CD8+ T cells sorted from blood. The source is a man in his thirties or forties in good health. The CDR3, as DNA: TGCGCCAGCAGCCAAGGAGGGGTCGGGCCCCAGCATTTT. Translated, it gives CASSQGGVGPQHF.